The 18 T cell receptor beta chains listed next were all sequenced from one sample in a study of T cells expressing NK-cell markers. From its re-call of the 5' RACE reads, TCRdb lists each CDR3 protein once, without DNA. The sample data list about 550,000 distinct CDR3 sequences. Sample: blood T cells: a sorted CD56 or NKG2C T cell subset, CD4+ or CD8+ T cells, or bulk PBMC T cells (not recorded which). The receptors were gathered from a man aged 18 to 29 in good health.

This chain uses TRBV12-3 or TRBV12-4 with TRBJ1-4; no DNA is available, so the TRBD1 call from TCRdb remains unchecked. The CDR3 covers 19 residues. CDR3 protein: CASRDRSGDVSTTNEKLFF.

The rearrangement uses TRBV12-3 or TRBV12-4 and TRBJ2-5; TCRdb's assignment of TRBD1 cannot be checked, as there is no DNA. There are 16 residues in the CDR3. CDR3 loop: CASSYWDRRIRETQYF.

The chain combines TRBV9 with TRBJ2-5; TCRdb names TRBD1, which stays unverified in the absence of DNA. Germline CDR1 and CDR2: SGDLS and YYNGEE. The CDR3 has 17 residues. CDR3 protein: CASSVTSRTGSPETQYF.

The chain uses TRBV5-1 and TRBJ2-1; TCRdb selects TRBD2, and the lack of DNA leaves this call unchecked. This CDR3 comprises 16 residues. CDR1 and CDR2 from the germline V gene are SGHRS and YFSETQ. CDR3 protein: CASSQPRDQNYNEQFF.

The rearrangement links TRBV29-1 to TRBJ2-7; TCRdb lists TRBD2, though no DNA is available to test this call. The germline V gene has CDR1 SQVTM and CDR2 ANQGSEA. This CDR3 contains 14 residues. The CDR3 sequence is CSISGTSGTYEQYF.

The chain employs TRBV4-2 and TRBJ2-7; TCRdb picks TRBD1, but there is no DNA to check that call. Germline V gene data show CDR1 as LGHNA and CDR2 as YNFKEQ. The CDR3 totals 15 residues. The CDR3 loop reads CASSQGTGSSYEQYF.

This chain connects TRBV15 to TRBJ2-3; TCRdb indicates TRBD1, and absent DNA this call remains unverified. This CDR3 region has 16 residues. CDR1 LNHNV and CDR2 YYDKDF come from the germline V gene (reference sequence). This chain's CDR3 is CATSSQGDRITDTQYF. Together with reference TRBV15 and TRBJ2-3, the CDR3 gives the full variable domain: DAMVIQNPRYQVTQFGKPVTLSCSQTLNHNVMYWYQQKSSQAPKLLFHYYDKDFNNEADTPDNFQSRRPNTSFCFLDIRSPGLGDTAMYLCATSSQGDRITDTQYFGPGTRLTVL.

V and J are TRBV28 and TRBJ2-1; the TCRdb D gene call, TRBD2, has no DNA to confirm it. CDR3 length: 15 amino acids. CDR1 MDHEN and CDR2 SYDVKM come from the germline V gene. CDR3 sequence reads: CASNLGTISYNEQFF.

The rearrangement uses TRBV29-1 and TRBJ2-5; no DNA is available, so the TRBD1 call from TCRdb remains unchecked. Looked up from germline, CDR1 is SQVTM and CDR2 is ANQGSEA. The CDR3 loop spans 12 amino acids. The chain's CDR3 is CSTPDGQETQYF.

This rearrangement joins TRBV6-4 to TRBJ1-2. The CDR3 loop spans 15 amino acids. Looked up from germline, CDR1 is MRHNA and CDR2 is SNTAGT. Here the CDR3 reads CASTGPRRLNYGYTF.

V and J are TRBV9 and TRBJ2-5; as DNA is missing, the TRBD1 call by TCRdb cannot be tested. Germline CDR1 reads SGDLS; CDR2 reads YYNGEE. This CDR3 region has 13 residues. The CDR3 protein is CASRLTAQETQYF.

The V call is TRBV6-5, the J call TRBJ1-5; the TCRdb call, TRBD1, lacks DNA for checking. CDR1 and CDR2 from the germline V gene are MNHEY and SVGAGI. This CDR3 spans 18 amino acids. The CDR3 is CASSYPSSGTGSNQPQHF.

The chain is built from TRBV27 and TRBJ1-2; TCRdb's D call, TRBD1, is unchecked because there is no DNA. There are 14 residues in the CDR3. Germline CDR1 MNHEY, CDR2 SMNVEV (reference sequence). The CDR3 is CASSPQGGNYGYTF.

This chain links TRBV9 with TRBJ2-1. The germline V gene has CDR1 SGDLS and CDR2 YYNGEE. The CDR3 covers 14 residues. The CDR3 here is CASSVEPQGNEQFF.

The genes are TRBV5-1 and TRBJ2-5; checking the TCRdb D call of TRBD2 is not possible without DNA. Germline CDR1 is SGHRS and CDR2 is YFSETQ. The CDR3 has 18 residues. CDR3: CASSLSPQRESSLETQYF. The full variable domain, completed using reference TRBV5-1 and TRBJ2-5, is KAGVTQTPRYLIKTRGQQVTLSCSPISGHRSVSWYQQTPGQGLQFLFEYFSETQRNKGNFPGRFSGRQFSNSRSEMNVSTLELGDSALYLCASSLSPQRESSLETQYFGPGTRLLVL.

The gene calls are TRBV20-1 and TRBJ2-2; there is no DNA to check the TCRdb D call of TRBD1. The CDR3 sequence is 12 residues long. Germline V gives CDR1 DFQATT, CDR2 SNEGSKA (reference sequence). The CDR3 spells CSAGGVAGELFF.

This chain uses TRBV5-1 with TRBJ2-1. Germline values: CDR1 SGHRS, CDR2 YFSETQ. The CDR3 loop spans 14 amino acids. CDR3 residues: CASRIATSYNEQFF.

The V call is TRBV30, the J call TRBJ2-7; the TRBD1 assignment by TCRdb is unverifiable without DNA. This CDR3 comprises 16 residues. CDR1 is GTSNPN, CDR2 SVGIG, per germline (reference sequence). CDR3 amino acids: CAWDRDRVRAGGEQYF. Full variable domain (missing parts from reference TRBV30 and TRBJ2-7): SQTIHQWPATLVQPVGSPLSLECTVEGTSNPNLYWYRQAAGRGLQLLFYSVGIGQISSEVPQNLSASRPQDRQFILSSKKLLLSDSGFYLCAWDRDRVRAGGEQYFGPGTRLTVT.